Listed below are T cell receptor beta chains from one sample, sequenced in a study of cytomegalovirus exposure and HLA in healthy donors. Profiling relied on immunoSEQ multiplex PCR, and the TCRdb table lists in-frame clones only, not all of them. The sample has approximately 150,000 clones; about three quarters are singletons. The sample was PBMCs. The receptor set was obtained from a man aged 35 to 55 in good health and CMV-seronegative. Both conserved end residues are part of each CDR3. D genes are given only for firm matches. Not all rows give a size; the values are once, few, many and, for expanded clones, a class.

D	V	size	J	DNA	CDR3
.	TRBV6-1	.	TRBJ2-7	TGTGCCAGCAGCGTAGTCCGGGACAAAGTCTACGAGCAGTACTTC	CASSVVRDKVYEQYF
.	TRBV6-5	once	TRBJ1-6	TGTGCCAGCAGTTACTCGCGGGACTCGATTTCACCCCTCCACTTT	CASSYSRDSISPLHF
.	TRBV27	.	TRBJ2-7	TGTGCCAGCAGTGTAAGGACAGCATACTACGAGCAGTACTTC	CASSVRTAYYEQYF
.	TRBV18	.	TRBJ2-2	TGTGCCAGCTCACCAGCGTACCACGGGGAGCTGTTTTTT	CASSPAYHGELFF
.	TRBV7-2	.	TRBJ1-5	TGTGCCAGCAGCAAAGTTGGGTATGGGGCAGGGACTAATCAGCCCCAGCATTTT	CASSKVGYGAGTNQPQHF
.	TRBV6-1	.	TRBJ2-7	TGTGCCAGCAGTGAGTTAGTGGGAGCCTTTCCCTACGAGCAGTACTTC	CASSELVGAFPYEQYF
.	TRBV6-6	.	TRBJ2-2	TGTGCCAGCAGTTTCCGGGACACTAGAACCGGGGAGCTGTTTTTT	CASSFRDTRTGELFF
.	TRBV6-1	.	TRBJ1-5	TGTGCCAGCAGTGAATTTGGCAGGGCGTTCAATCAGCCCCAGCATTTT	CASSEFGRAFNQPQHF
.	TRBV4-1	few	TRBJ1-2	TGCGCCAGCAGCCAAGAGACTCTACGAGGGTCTGGCGCTGTCTACACCTTC	CASSQETLRGSGAVYTF
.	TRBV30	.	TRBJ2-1	TGTGCCTGGAGTGCTGGCGCCGGGACTCCCGTAGATGAGCAGTTCTTC	CAWSAGAGTPVDEQFF
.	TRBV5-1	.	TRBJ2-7	TGCGCCAGCAGCCGGACTAATTCCTACGAGCAGTACTTC	CASSRTNSYEQYF
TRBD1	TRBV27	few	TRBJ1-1	TGTGCCAGCAGCCTTAACTCGGACAGGGCGTACACTGAAGCTTTCTTT	CASSLNSDRAYTEAFF
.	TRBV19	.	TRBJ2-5	TGTGCCAGTAGTATAGGGGGCGTCCCTCAAGAGACCCAGTACTTC	CASSIGGVPQETQYF
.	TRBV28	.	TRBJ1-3	TGTGCCAGCAGTTCCCCCCTCTCTGGAAACACCATATATTTT	CASSSPLSGNTIYF
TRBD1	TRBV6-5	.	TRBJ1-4	TGTGCCAGCAGTTACCCGAATGACAGGGGCAATGAAAAACTGTTTTTT	CASSYPNDRGNEKLFF
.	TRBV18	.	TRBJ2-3	TGTGCCAGCTCACCCCCAGGGGAAGCAACAGATACGCAGTATTTT	CASSPPGEATDTQYF
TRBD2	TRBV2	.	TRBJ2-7	TGTGCCAGCAGTGGACTAGCGGGAAGCCACGAGCAGTACTTC	CASSGLAGSHEQYF
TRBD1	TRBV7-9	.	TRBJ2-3	TGTGCCAGCAGCTTAAAGGGACAGGGGGGTGGAGATACGCAGTATTTT	CASSLKGQGGGDTQYF
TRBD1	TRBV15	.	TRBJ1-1	TGTGCCACCAGAAAGGACAGGGCGAACACTGAAGCTTTCTTT	CATRKDRANTEAFF
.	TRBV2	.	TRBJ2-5	TGTGCCAGCAGGGGGGGAGGCGCGGTACAAGAGACCCAGTACTTC	CASRGGGAVQETQYF
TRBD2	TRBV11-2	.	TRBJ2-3	TGTGCCAGCAGCGTCCAGGGACTAGCGGGGGGAGCAGATACGCAGTATTTT	CASSVQGLAGGADTQYF
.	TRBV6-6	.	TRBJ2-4	TGTGCCAGCAGTACAGACAGAGCCAAAAACATTCAGTACTTC	CASSTDRAKNIQYF
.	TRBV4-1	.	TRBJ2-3	TGCGCCAGCAGCCGCGGGACTCCGAATACAGATACGCAGTATTTT	CASSRGTPNTDTQYF
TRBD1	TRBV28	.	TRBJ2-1	TGTGCCAGCAGTTGGAGTAGGGGGACAGGGAACAGAGTGGCCTACAATGAGCAGTTCTTC	CASSWSRGTGNRVAYNEQFF
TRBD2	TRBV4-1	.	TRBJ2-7	TGCGCCAGCAGCCAAAAGACGGGGGGGAGACAAACTCCTACCTACGAGCAGTACTTC	CASSQKTGGRQTPTYEQYF
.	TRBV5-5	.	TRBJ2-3	TGTGCCAGCAGCCAAACAGGGGGTGCTAGCGGTAGCACAGATACGCAGTATTTT	CASSQTGGASGSTDTQYF
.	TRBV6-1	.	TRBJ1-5	TGTGCCAGCAGTGAACCGGATCAGCCCCAGCATTTT	CASSEPDQPQHF
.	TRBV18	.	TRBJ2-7	TGTGCCAGCTCCCACAGCTACGAGCAGTACTTC	CASSHSYEQYF
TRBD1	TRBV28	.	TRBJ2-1	TGTGCCAGCAGTTTCGGGACAGCTTTCTCCTACAATGAGCAGTTCTTC	CASSFGTAFSYNEQFF
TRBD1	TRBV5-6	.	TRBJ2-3	TGTGCCAGCAGCTTGGGACAGGGCGAGCACACAGATACGCAGTATTTT	CASSLGQGEHTDTQYF
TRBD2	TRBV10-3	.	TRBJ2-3	TGTGCCATCAGTGACGGCCCAGCGGGAGGGCCTACTGATACGCAGTATTTT	CAISDGPAGGPTDTQYF
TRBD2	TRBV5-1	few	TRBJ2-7	TGCGCCAGCAGGTCTACAGGACTAGTTCGCTCCTACGAGCAGTACTTC	CASRSTGLVRSYEQYF
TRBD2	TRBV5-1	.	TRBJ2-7	TGCGCCAGCAGGGCGGGAGAGACCTACGAGCAGTACTTC	CASRAGETYEQYF